The 23 T cell receptor beta chains below come from one sample, sequenced in a study of blood T cell repertoires in COVID-19. The method was immunoSEQ multiplex PCR; TCRdb's version includes in-frame clones alone and lacks a portion of them. The data contain roughly 42,000 clones, more than 80% of them singletons. The sample taken for sequencing was peripheral blood. The receptors were gathered from a man aged 25-45 years with active or convalescent COVID-19.

This clone was found once. The V call is TRBV29-1, the J call TRBJ1-3, with D tentatively TRBD1 (6 bases). Trimming pared 5 bases from V and 2 bases from J, leaving 7 bases between. The germline V gene encodes CDR1 SQVTM and CDR2 ANQGSEA. The CDR3 consists of 12 residues. The CDR3 region is CSVSGAGNTIYF. The CDR3 DNA reads as TGCAGCGTTTCAGGGGCTGGAAACACCATATATTTT.

The chain links TRBV7-8 to TRBJ2-5; 8 bases align to TRBD1. CDR3 size: 16 residues. V was pared by 5 bases and J by 5 bases, with 13 bases of the junction left unmatched. Germline CDR1 is SGHVS and CDR2 is FQNEAQ. The CDR3 sequence is CASSPKGTGFWETQYF. The CDR3 nucleotides read TGTGCCAGCAGCCCCAAGGGGACAGGCTTTTGGGAGACCCAGTACTTC. Based on the CDR3 plus reference TRBV7-8 and TRBJ2-5, the full variable domain is GAGVSQSPRYKVAKRGQDVALRCDPISGHVSLFWYQQALGQGPEFLTYFQNEAQLDKSGLPSDRFFAERPEGSVSTLKIQRTQQEDSAVYLCASSPKGTGFWETQYFGPGTRLLVL.

The V call is TRBV27, the J call TRBJ2-1; 10 bases line up with TRBD2. The CDR3 is made up of 14 amino acids. Germline V CDR1 and CDR2: MNHEY, SMNVEV (reference sequence). Germline trimming cut 3 bases from V and 9 bases from J; bases unmatched to any gene: 5. The CDR3 bases are TGTGCCAGCAGTTTTGGAGCGGGAGGGGGTGAGCAGTTCTTC. Translating gives CASSFGAGGGEQFF.

The sample holds one count of this clone. This chain connects TRBV11-1 to TRBJ2-2; D unclear. Germline CDR1 SGHAT, CDR2 FQDESV (reference sequence). CDR3 length: 13 amino acids. The V gene lost 0 bases and the J gene lost 6 bases, with 5 bases spanning the gap. Here the CDR3 DNA reads TGTGCCAGCAGCTTAGCGCGGCCCGGGGAGCTGTTTTTT. Encoded protein: CASSLARPGELFF.

This chain connects TRBV15 to TRBJ1-4; 9 bases map to TRBD1. This CDR3 region has 18 residues. V trimming: 2 bases; J trimming: 1 base; junction bases outside the gene matches: 8. Germline-derived CDR1 and CDR2 are LNHNV and YYDKDF (reference sequence). CDR3 coding DNA: TGTGCCACCAGCAGAATTTACAGGGGGCGGAGAACTAATGAAAAACTGTTTTTT. Its translation is CATSRIYRGRRTNEKLFF.

The chain employs TRBV28 and TRBJ2-1; TRBD2 matches 11 bases. The CDR3 consists of 14 residues. CDR1 and CDR2 from the germline V gene are MDHEN and SYDVKM. V was clipped by 4 bases and J by 9 bases; unmatched bases: 5. CDR3 loop: CASSSPSGRSEQFF. The CDR3, as DNA: TGTGCCAGCAGTTCTCCTAGCGGGAGGAGTGAGCAGTTCTTC.

The V and J genes are TRBV6-5 and TRBJ1-2, with 8 nucleotides matching TRBD1. CDR1 is MNHEY and CDR2 is SVGAGI in the germline V gene. CDR3 length: 14 residues. V was pared by 4 bases and J by 5 bases, with 6 bases of the junction left unmatched. The CDR3 nucleotides read TGTGCCAGCAGTTTGAGACAGGGGCGGTATGGCTACACCTTC. As protein: CASSLRQGRYGYTF.

In this sample, this clone turned up a few times. The genes are TRBV7-9 and TRBJ2-2; D uncertain. Germline CDR1 SEHNR, CDR2 FQNEAQ (reference sequence). V was trimmed by 0 bases and J by 2 bases, leaving 4 bases between them. The CDR3 sequence is 14 residues long. The CDR3 spells CASSLAANTGELFF. In DNA form, the CDR3 reads TGTGCCAGCAGCTTAGCGGCAAACACCGGGGAGCTGTTTTTT.

V usage is TRBV12-3 or TRBV12-4 and J usage is TRBJ1-2, with TRBD1 as a possible D gene (5 bases). V shed 5 bases and J shed 2 bases, with 9 bases lying between them. The CDR3 contains 13 residues. The chain's CDR3 is CASSIGENYGYTF. The CDR3 DNA follows: TGTGCCAGCAGTATAGGGGAGAACTATGGCTACACCTTC.

The chain has TRBV2 and TRBJ1-6; TRBD1 matches 11 bases. Trimming removed 8 bases from V and 13 bases from J; junction bases left unmatched: 13. The germline V gene has CDR1 SNHLY and CDR2 FYNNEI. This CDR3 is 15 amino acids long. CDR3 loop: CASLRDRGVSPPLHF. As DNA, the CDR3 is TGTGCCAGCCTAAGGGACAGGGGGGTGTCACCGCCCCTCCACTTT.

This rearrangement joins TRBV9 to TRBJ2-2; 7 bases align to TRBD1. Germline V gene lookup returns CDR1 SGDLS and CDR2 YYNGEE. Losses at the gene ends were 0 bases for V and 2 bases for J; bases not matched to a gene: 10. The CDR3 is 18 residues long. CDR3 DNA: TGTGCCAGCAGCGTAGGATTTCGTGACAGGGATAACACCGGGGAGCTGTTTTTT. Amino acid sequence: CASSVGFRDRDNTGELFF.

This clone was picked up one time. The chain is built from TRBV24-1 and TRBJ2-2; possible D gene TRBD1, 5 bases. Trimming removed 7 bases from V and 7 bases from J, with 12 bases in between. The germline V gene encodes CDR1 KGHDR and CDR2 SFDVKD. The CDR3 length is 13 residues. The CDR3: CATSRRVGGELFF. In DNA form, the CDR3 reads TGTGCCACCAGCCGCAGGGTCGGCGGGGAGCTGTTTTTT.

The chain links TRBV2 to TRBJ1-5; TRBD1 is a possible D gene (6 bases). The germline V gene encodes CDR1 SNHLY and CDR2 FYNNEI. V lost 7 bases, J lost 7 bases, and 17 bases lay in between. CDR3 length equals 14 residues. Here the CDR3 DNA reads TGTGCCAGCAAGGAGCATAGGACAGAGCAGCCCCAGCATTTT. Translating gives CASKEHRTEQPQHF.

The chain has TRBV29-1 and TRBJ1-1; a possible D gene is TRBD1 (6 bases). Germline-derived CDR1 and CDR2 are SQVTM and ANQGSEA. V was clipped by 5 bases and J by 1 base, with 11 bases between them. CDR3 size: 13 residues. The CDR3 is CSVTDRRNTEAFF. The DNA for the CDR3 is TGCAGCGTTACAGACAGGAGGAACACTGAAGCTTTCTTT.

In nucleotides, the CDR3 is TGTGCCATCAGCCCGGGAGGGGGCCACAATGAGCAGTTCTTC. Its protein is CAISPGGGHNEQFF. V is TRBV10-3 and J is TRBJ2-1; weak D call: TRBD2 (8 bases). V lost 6 bases and J 5 bases, leaving 14 bases between the germline ends. The CDR3 is 14 residues long. Germline V gives CDR1 ENHRY, CDR2 SYGVKD.

The CDR3 DNA reads TGTGCCAGTAGTATAAGGGACAGGGGGCAGCCCCAGCATTTT. It translates to CASSIRDRGQPQHF. J is TRBJ1-5 and V is TRBV19; 11 bases agree with TRBD1. With V trimmed by 2 bases and J by 7 bases, 1 base remained unmatched. The CDR3 spans 14 residues. Germline CDR1 reads LNHDA; CDR2 reads SQIVND (reference sequence).

The chain combines TRBV4-3 with TRBJ1-4, with D tentatively TRBD1 (6 bases). The CDR3 runs to 18 residues. Trimming left V 5 bases short and J 0 bases short, with 19 bases between. CDR1 is LGHNA, CDR2 YSLEER, per germline. CDR3 coding DNA: TGCGCCAGCAGCGGCGGATGGCAGGGGATTGCAACTAATGAAAAACTGTTTTTT. Protein product: CASSGGWQGIATNEKLFF.

V is TRBV9 and J is TRBJ2-1; possible D gene TRBD1, 6 bases. Trimming removed 0 bases from V and 3 bases from J, with 10 bases in between. The germline gives CDR1 SGDLS, CDR2 YYNGEE. The CDR3 totals 15 residues. The CDR3 reads CASSVAPGDYNEQFF. Written as DNA, the CDR3 is TGTGCCAGCAGCGTAGCACCAGGGGACTACAATGAGCAGTTCTTC.

The chain recombines TRBV29-1 with TRBJ1-2; the D gene is possibly TRBD1 (5 bases). Between the trimmed V and J ends, which lost 3 bases and 5 bases, there was a span of 13 bases. The length of the CDR3 is 13 residues. Looked up from germline, CDR1 is SQVTM and CDR2 is ANQGSEA. The CDR3 is CSVDSGRVYGYTF. In DNA, the CDR3 is TGCAGCGTTGATTCTGGCAGGGTATATGGCTACACCTTC.

This chain connects TRBV19 to TRBJ1-3, with a weak D call TRBD1 (5 bases). Germline V gene data show CDR1 as LNHDA and CDR2 as SQIVND (reference sequence). Deletions cut 6 bases from V and 4 bases from J, with 13 bases between. The CDR3 runs to 14 residues. The CDR3 sequence is CASSQGDSGNTIYF. In DNA, the CDR3 is TGTGCCAGTAGCCAGGGTGATTCAGGAAACACCATATATTTT.

The table lists this clone with a count of one. The V call is TRBV3-1 (or the pseudogene TRBV3-2), the J call TRBJ1-2; tentatively, D is TRBD1 (5 bases). V lost 1 base and J 1 base, leaving 7 bases between the germline ends. The CDR3 extends over 14 amino acids. CDR1 LGHDT and CDR2 YNNKEL come from the germline V gene (reference sequence). The CDR3 sequence is CASSQGQNNYGYTF. CDR3 bases: TGTGCCAGCAGCCAAGGACAGAATAACTATGGCTACACCTTC.

The chain is built from TRBV7-9 and TRBJ2-3; weak D call: TRBD1 (6 bases). Germline CDR1 is SEHNR and CDR2 is FQNEAQ (reference sequence). There are 15 residues in the CDR3. The ends were cut back, 4 bases at V and 1 base at J, with 12 bases in the middle. Here the CDR3 DNA reads TGTGCCAGCAGCTCCGCCTGGACAGGCACAGATACGCAGTATTTT. Translated: CASSSAWTGTDTQYF. The variable domain in full, completed from reference TRBV7-9 and TRBJ2-3, reads DTGVSQNPRHKITKRGQNVTFRCDPISEHNRLYWYRQTLGQGPEFLTYFQNEAQLEKSRLLSDRFSAERPKGSFSTLEIQRTEQGDSAMYLCASSSAWTGTDTQYFGPGTRLTVL.

The V and J genes are TRBV19 and TRBJ1-2, with 12 bases identical to TRBD1. This CDR3 has 19 residues. J gave up 4 bases and V 6 bases, and 18 bases lay outside the gene matches. CDR1 LNHDA and CDR2 SQIVND come from the germline V gene (reference sequence). The CDR3 reads CASRRGEGQGAPLSYGYTF. The CDR3, as DNA: TGTGCCAGTAGGAGAGGTGAGGGACAGGGGGCTCCACTATCCTATGGCTACACCTTC.